This T cell receptor (beta chain) was obtained from a study of response to subunit inactivated influenza vaccine. Per the germline V gene, CDR1 is SEHNR and CDR2 is FQNEAQ (reference sequence). This CDR3 region has 13 residues. Trimming took off 6 bases at V and 5 bases at J, with 13 bases between the two ends. In the case of this clonotype: The target antigen is unknown.

TCRdb itself ran the RT-PCR reads through MiXCR, one entry per CDR3 protein. The sample carries approximately 700,000 distinct CDR3 sequences, roughly 13% recorded once. Broader study findings: The authors offered the suggestion that each seasonal influenza vaccination recruits few new T cells.

This TCR came from a man between 50 and 59 years old who received an inactivated influenza vaccine. V gene TRBV7-9 combines with J gene TRBJ2-5; D is uncertain. The specimen comprised PBMCs from blood, sampled 14 to 15 days before vaccination. The chain's CDR3 is CASRPERDETQYF. DNA for the CDR3: TGTGCCAGCAGGCCTGAACGCGATGAGACCCAGTACTTC.